Included here is one TCR beta chain sequence, with context. Its antigen is unknown. The sample comes from a study of Ad26.COV2.S vaccination and SARS-CoV-2 variants. Trimming cost V 6 bases and J 4 bases; bases outside gene matches: 6. Germline V gene sequence: CDR1 SGHTA, CDR2 FQGNSA. There are 15 residues in the CDR3. Sample treatment: 15 to 20 received Ad26.COV2.S at low or high dose, single or two shots; several received placebo; per-sample allocation not given. The samples date from day 63 after the first vaccine or placebo injection. Overall study findings and caveats: TCR breadth and depth estimates may have understated total T cell responses. Similar non-spike TCR breadth was seen in vaccine and placebo recipients.

Repertoires were generated with immunoSEQ multiplex PCR, while TCRdb's copy carries only in-frame clones and drops some. The profile covers roughly 300,000 clones, with 88% appearing a single time and 6.4% taken by the ten largest. This sequence joins TRBV7-2 and TRBJ2-3; TRBD2 aligns across 11 bases. This material consisted of peripheral blood, taken in a trial of Ad26.COV2.S vaccine versus placebo. The origin of this receptor is a person aged 18-65 years who received the Ad26.COV2.S COVID-19 vaccine or a placebo. CDR3 loop: CASSHTSGSSDTQYF. For the CDR3, the DNA is TGTGCCAGCAGTCACACTAGCGGGAGCTCAGATACGCAGTATTTT.